Sequencing of this T cell receptor beta chain was carried out in a study of beta chain features in type 1 diabetes. Study-level points and caveats: Cells carrying high TCR expression could end up over-represented when cDNA is sequenced. Type 1 diabetes patients had VDJ junctions that carried fewer insertions and more deletions.

In the case of this clone: Its cognate antigen is unknown.

Since all of the isolated RNA was reverse transcribed, expressed TCRB transcripts were what got sequenced. The method was immunoSEQ multiplex PCR; TCRdb's version includes in-frame clones alone and lacks a portion of them. This sample carries 350,000 to 450,000 clones, approximately 15% of them seen once, and the ten largest clones take roughly 0.036%. Heparinised blood was drawn once per donor, averaging approximately 100 mL. CDR1 is KGHSH, CDR2 LQKENI, per germline. This CDR3 spans 14 amino acids. V lost 3 bases to trimming and J lost 7 bases, with 10 bases between them. Input material: naive CD4+ T cells from blood. This chain links TRBV18 with TRBJ1-6, with a tentative D call TRBD1 (5 bases). The sequence came from a man aged 25-40 years in good health. The CDR3 coding sequence is TGTGCCAGCTCACCCCGGCAGGGAAATTCACCCCTCCACTTT. Its protein product is CASSPRQGNSPLHF.